This T cell receptor (beta chain) was recorded in a study of blood T cell repertoires in COVID-19 (dated by TCRdb to 2018 to 2021). With regard to the full study: Collaborator samples came from the United States, Italy and Spain and covered acute and convalescent phases of COVID-19. Samples came from the ongoing ImmuneRACE study (first 160 participants) plus 1,254 subjects from 6 global collaborators. Where available, HLA class I and class II types were taken from metadata supplied by the sample provider and were not determined by assay-based typing. Deeply sampled blood TCRbeta repertoires from subjects exposed to, actively infected with, or recovered from COVID-19 were included in the dataset. A freely available public database, intended as a resource for researchers studying the immune response to SARS-CoV-2, is where the repertoires were released. A de-identified subject ID, COVID-19 status, age in years and sex were almost always included in the sample metadata. The material from the prospective study consisted of cDNA or gDNA derived from T cells, B-cell-depleted T cells, or PBMCs. Results the study describes overall, beyond this receptor: The quantity of clinical and demographic metadata differed by source and by participant and was supplied without curation.

For this clone: Its specific antigen is unknown. Per-nucleotide qualities are absent, and no much larger clonotype sits a single base away.

V has 5 bases trimmed and J has 4 bases trimmed; junction bases matching no gene number 11. The CDR3 runs 18 amino acids, cysteine and phenylalanine included. Of the read, only the CDR3 DNA is kept; its 54 bases are in frame from base 1. CDR1 and CDR2, looked up from the germline V gene, are MNHEY and SVGEGT. Collaborating institutions collected whole blood in K2EDTA tubes following their own protocols. For TCRbeta analysis, collaborators shipped samples in one of three forms: frozen whole blood, isolated PBMCs, or DNA extracted from either of those sample types. TCRbeta CDR3 regions were amplified from genomic DNA by means of the immunoSEQ Assay, a bias-controlled multiplex PCR. The paper's data handling went like this. The number of nucleated cells in each sample was estimated by amplification of reference gene primers within the assay. To quantify the absolute abundance of each unique TCRbeta CDR3 rearrangement, sequence reads were collapsed and filtered. For each sample, productive Simpson clonality was calculated as the square root of Simpson's diversity index over productive rearrangements. The source is immuneACCESS, and TCRdb retained only in-frame sequences with V and J called. Part of the clones is not carried over; for the studies checked, unresolved V genes explain less than half of this, and the remainder is unexplained. The DNA gave D and trimming, while V, J and clone size come from that table. The sample records over 85,000 clones, 88% of which are singletons. The ten largest clones take up about 5% of the sample.

Sample: peripheral blood. This TCR was recovered from a woman aged 80 or older with active COVID-19. The sequence joins TRBV6-2 or TRBV6-3 to TRBJ2-3; TRBD2 matches 14 bases in the middle. The base sequence is TGTGCCAGCAGTCCGACGTGGGGACTAGCGGGAGAAGCAGATACGCAGTATTTT. It encodes CASSPTWGLAGEADTQYF.